The entry below gives a single T cell receptor beta chain sequence along with its context. Its specific antigen is unknown. No base quality information exists; no much larger clone differs at one position. This record belongs to a study of T-cell reconstitution after alpha-beta-depleted transplantation in children (dated by TCRdb to 2016 to 2017). Describing the broader study: Using TCR repertoire profiling, the study followed T-cell immune reconstitution in a quantitative way in children after TCRalphabeta/CD19-depleted allogeneic hematopoietic cell transplantation.

Between the V and J ends, shortened by 7 bases and 5 bases respectively, the junction contains 28 bases. The CDR3, cysteine through phenylalanine, is 18 amino acids long. The read is trimmed to its CDR3 DNA, 54 bases read in frame from base 1. CDR1 and CDR2, per the germline V gene, are MNHEY and SVGAGI. Library construction relied on PCR. The sequencer listed for this sample is Illumina HiSeq 2500. TCR libraries were prepared with molecular barcoding, using unique molecular identifiers to normalize TCRbeta repertoire quantification. The public reads were reanalyzed by TCRdb: fastp trimming at Q25, MiXCR alignment, in-frame beta chains only. Every distinct CDR3 protein forms one entry, paired with its most common genes and DNA. The sample data list hundreds of thousands of distinct CDR3 sequences, and roughly 9% of these were observed just once. Over 5.5% of the sample is in the top ten clones.

The chain was built from TRBV6-5 and TRBJ2-3; the D gene may be TRBD1 or TRBD2, since each aligns over 5 bases. The sequence derives from a human donor who donated a stem cell graft to a child with acute lymphoblastic leukemia. The starting material was PBMCs from the stem cell graft donor, obtained from the stem cell graft. The nucleotides read TGTGCCAGCACCCGAGGGGCAACGGGAAAGCGTGAACGAGATACGCAGTATTTT. Its amino acids are CASTRGATGKRERDTQYF.